The following is a T cell receptor beta chain sequence with its context. The data were obtained in a study of blood T cell repertoires in COVID-19. Study as a whole: The United States, Italy and Spain supplied acute and convalescent COVID-19 samples.

TCRdb's copy holds only in-frame clones and misses some; the assay was immunoSEQ multiplex PCR. The sample has a few hundred thousand clones; about 90% are singletons. The germline V gene has CDR1 MDHEN and CDR2 SYDVKM. The V end was cut by 7 bases, the J end by 1 base, with 14 bases between. The CDR3 has 15 residues. Each recovered donor of Cohort 3 presented with two negative PCRs, clearance, or symptom resolution. The source is a woman in her 30s who had recovered from COVID-19. Material: PBMCs or T cells enriched from blood (not recorded which). This chain connects TRBV28 to TRBJ1-5; D is undetermined. This CDR3 reads CASNPQLQSNQPQHF. The CDR3 region has the DNA TGTGCCAGCAATCCACAGCTCCAGAGCAATCAGCCCCAGCATTTT.